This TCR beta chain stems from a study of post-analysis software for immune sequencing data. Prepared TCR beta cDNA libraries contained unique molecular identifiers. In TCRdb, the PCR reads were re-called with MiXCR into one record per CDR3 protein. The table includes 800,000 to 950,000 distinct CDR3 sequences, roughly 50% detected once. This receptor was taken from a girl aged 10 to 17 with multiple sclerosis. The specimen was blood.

The DNA of the CDR3 is TGCAGTGCTAGACCGGACAGGGCGGAGACCCAGTACTTC. It translates to CSARPDRAETQYF. V usage is TRBV20-1 and J usage is TRBJ2-5; TRBD1 matches 8 bases. Germline V gene data show CDR1 as DFQATT and CDR2 as SNEGSKA (reference sequence). CDR3 size: 13 residues. The junction had 4 bases not matched to a gene; V was cut back by 2 bases and J by 5 bases.